This T cell receptor beta chain was sequenced during a study of technical replicates of blood from a handful of donors. TCRdb keeps only in-frame clones here, not all; method: immunoSEQ multiplex PCR. The table has 65,000 to 95,000 clones, about 97% seen once; the top ten hold around 0.18%. The receptor was derived from a human donor in good health. Sequenced input: T cells isolated from PBMCs.

The CDR3 spells CAWTIGLAGGRETQYF. CDR3 nucleotide sequence: TGTGCCTGGACCATAGGACTAGCGGGGGGTCGGGAGACCCAGTACTTC. The rearrangement links TRBV30 to TRBJ2-5; TRBD2 aligns across 14 bases. Germline assignment: CDR1 GTSNPN and CDR2 SVGIG (reference sequence). V dropped 4 bases and J dropped 5; count of bases not matched to a gene: 9. The CDR3 covers 16 residues.